What follows are 18 T cell receptor beta chains derived from one specimen sequenced in a study of blood T cell repertoires in COVID-19. Clones were sequenced by immunoSEQ multiplex PCR, and TCRdb holds only the in-frame ones, with some missing. The sample yields over 80,000 clones, around 74% seen once. The material sequenced was peripheral blood. These receptors were collected from a woman over 75 with active or convalescent COVID-19.

The chain uses TRBV19 and TRBJ1-2; D may be TRBD1 (5 bases). Trimming shortened V by 3 bases and J by 7 bases, and 15 bases separated the two germline ends. Germline V gene sequence: CDR1 LNHDA, CDR2 SQIVND (reference sequence). CDR3 size: 14 residues. This CDR3 reads CASSISRTPGGYTF. As DNA, the CDR3 is TGTGCCAGTAGTATCTCCAGGACACCCGGTGGCTACACCTTC.

V is TRBV18 and J is TRBJ2-1; D gene uncertain. Between the trimmed V and J ends, which lost 1 base and 6 bases, there was a span of 13 bases. The CDR3 is 15 amino acids. CDR1 is KGHSH, CDR2 LQKENI, per germline. The CDR3 region has the DNA TGTGCCAGCTCACCACGAGGCCCCCCATCCAATGAGCAGTTCTTC. Residues: CASSPRGPPSNEQFF.

The chain joins TRBV5-4 to TRBJ2-4, with D unclear. In germline, CDR1 is SGHNT, CDR2 YYREEE (reference sequence). V was cut by 0 bases and J by 4 bases, with 8 bases left in between. The CDR3 loop spans 14 amino acids. CDR3 bases: TGTGCCAGCAGCTTGGAAACTGCAAAAAACATTCAGTACTTC. Its translation is CASSLETAKNIQYF.

The V and J genes are TRBV10-3 and TRBJ2-7; D unresolved. The CDR3 covers 15 residues. The V gene lost 2 bases and the J gene lost 2 bases, with 13 bases spanning the gap. Germline values: CDR1 ENHRY, CDR2 SYGVKD. CDR3 sequence (DNA): TGTGCCATCAGTGAGGGGCTGGCCCCCACCTACGAGCAGTACTTC. Translated: CAISEGLAPTYEQYF.

The chain recombines TRBV28 with TRBJ1-5; D perhaps matches TRBD1 (6 bases). In germline, CDR1 is MDHEN, CDR2 SYDVKM. This CDR3 region has 15 residues. The V end lost 3 bases, the J end lost 3 bases, and 12 bases lay between the germline ends. For the CDR3, the DNA is TGTGCCAGCAGTTTCCCCCCAGGGGCCAATCAGCCCCAGCATTTT. Its translation: CASSFPPGANQPQHF.

The CDR3 nucleotides read TGTGCCAGTAGGCGGGAGCCTACCGGGGAGCTGTTTTTT. Its protein product is CASRREPTGELFF. The gene calls are TRBV19 and TRBJ2-2; 7 bases line up with TRBD2. Germline V gives CDR1 LNHDA, CDR2 SQIVND (reference sequence). The CDR3 totals 13 residues. V lost 6 bases to trimming and J lost 5 bases; unmatched junction nucleotides: 3.

The CDR3 bases are TGTGCCAGTAGTATCCAGGGGCGAGGAAGTCAGCCCCAGCATTTT. Protein product: CASSIQGRGSQPQHF. This chain uses TRBV19 with TRBJ1-5; the D gene is possibly TRBD1 (6 bases). The ends were cut back, 3 bases at V and 6 bases at J, with 15 bases in the middle. This CDR3 is built from 15 residues. Per the germline V gene, CDR1 is LNHDA and CDR2 is SQIVND (reference sequence).

This clone was seen only a few times. J is TRBJ2-1 and V is TRBV6-2 or TRBV6-3; 7 bases are shared with TRBD1. Looked up from germline, CDR1 is MNHEY and CDR2 is SVGEGT. The CDR3 contains 15 residues. Losses at the gene ends were 2 bases for V and 4 bases for J; bases not matched to a gene: 5. The CDR3 bases are TGTGCCAGCAGTTACGGACAGGCTGCATACAATGAGCAGTTCTTC. As protein: CASSYGQAAYNEQFF.

This CDR3 reads CASSFPGLATPHGTDTQYF. For the CDR3, the DNA is TGTGCCAGCAGCTTCCCAGGGCTTGCCACTCCCCATGGAACAGATACGCAGTATTTT. The chain carries TRBV5-4 and TRBJ2-3; a weak D match, TRBD1 (5 bases). This CDR3 is 19 amino acids long. CDR1 is SGHNT and CDR2 is YYREEE in the germline V gene (reference sequence). Trimming cost V 2 bases and J 3 bases, with 25 bases left between them.

This chain joins TRBV11-2 and TRBJ2-1, with 8 nucleotides matching TRBD2. Germline V lookup: CDR1 SGHAT, CDR2 FQNNGV. J was trimmed by 0 bases and V by 4 bases; bases with no gene match: 2. The CDR3 extends over 15 amino acids. Here the CDR3 DNA reads TGTGCCAGCAGCTCGGGACTAGTCTCCTACAATGAGCAGTTCTTC. It encodes CASSSGLVSYNEQFF.

This clone was counted only a few times. The chain links TRBV28 to TRBJ2-7, with D perhaps matching TRBD2 (5 bases). The CDR3 runs 13 residues. CDR1 and CDR2 (germline): MDHEN, SYDVKM. The V end was cut by 7 bases, the J end by 4 bases, with 14 bases between. The CDR3 bases are TGTGCCAGCAATCTCCCGGGAAGGTACGAGCAGTACTTC. Its translation: CASNLPGRYEQYF. The complete variable domain, with remaining parts taken from reference TRBV28 and TRBJ2-7, reads DVKVTQSSRYLVKRTGEKVFLECVQDMDHENMFWYRQDPGLGLRLIYFSYDVKMKEKGDIPEGYSVSREKKERFSLILESASTNQTSMYLCASNLPGRYEQYFGPGTRLTVT.

The J gene is TRBJ2-3, the V gene TRBV15; TRBD2 matches at 14 bases. CDR3 length equals 16 residues. Per the germline V gene, CDR1 is LNHNV and CDR2 is YYDKDF (reference sequence). V lost 1 base to trimming and J lost 4 bases; unmatched junction nucleotides: 1. The CDR3 reads CATSRGGLAGADTQYF. The CDR3 DNA follows: TGTGCCACCAGCAGAGGGGGACTAGCGGGAGCAGATACGCAGTATTTT. The variable domain in full, with the rest retrieved from reference TRBV15 and TRBJ2-3, is DAMVIQNPRYQVTQFGKPVTLSCSQTLNHNVMYWYQQKSSQAPKLLFHYYDKDFNNEADTPDNFQSRRPNTSFCFLDIRSPGLGDTAMYLCATSRGGLAGADTQYFGPGTRLTVL.

V usage is TRBV9 and J usage is TRBJ2-4, with a possible D match to TRBD1 (5 bases). V was trimmed by 4 bases and J by 8 bases, leaving 13 bases between them. Germline V gene lookup returns CDR1 SGDLS and CDR2 YYNGEE. The CDR3 spans 13 residues. CDR3 region: CASSLPGSDIQYF. CDR3 DNA sequence: TGTGCCAGCAGCCTCCCAGGGTCAGACATTCAGTACTTC.

The chain carries TRBV19 and TRBJ2-3; 8 nucleotides match TRBD2. Trimming removed 7 bases from V and 6 bases from J; junction bases left unmatched: 12. The germline gives CDR1 LNHDA, CDR2 SQIVND (reference sequence). This CDR3 is 15 amino acids long. The CDR3 nucleotides read TGTGCCAGTAACACCTCACCGGGAGGGGTTGATACGCAGTATTTT. Translated: CASNTSPGGVDTQYF.

The chain carries TRBV5-1 and TRBJ2-1, with TRBD2 matching over 10 bases. Germline-derived CDR1 and CDR2 are SGHRS and YFSETQ. This CDR3 is 15 amino acids long. The J segment lost 6 bases and the V segment lost 2 bases, leaving 5 bases of the junction unmatched. CDR3 sequence (DNA): TGCGCCAGCAGCTTTGTGGCTAGCGGGAGCAATGAGCAGTTCTTC. Translated: CASSFVASGSNEQFF.

This clone was found a few times. The chain employs TRBV19 and TRBJ2-3, with TRBD2 matching over 9 bases. The junction had 17 bases not matched to a gene; V was cut back by 7 bases and J by 6 bases. From germline, CDR1 is LNHDA and CDR2 SQIVND (reference sequence). CDR3 size: 17 residues. The CDR3 DNA reads as TGTGCCAGTACCATGGACTACGGCGGGAGGGCCGGGGATACGCAGTATTTT. Protein: CASTMDYGGRAGDTQYF.

This chain uses TRBV3-1 (or the pseudogene TRBV3-2) with TRBJ1-2, with D perhaps matching TRBD1 (5 bases). CDR1 LGHDT and CDR2 YNNKEL come from the germline V gene (reference sequence). CDR3 length: 14 amino acids. The ends were cut back, 4 bases at V and 2 bases at J, with 11 bases in the middle. The CDR3 region has the DNA TGTGCCAGCAGCCCCTCCTCAGGGAACTATGGCTACACCTTC. It yields the protein CASSPSSGNYGYTF.

V gene TRBV19 combines with J gene TRBJ2-3; the match to TRBD1 covers 10 bases. The CDR3 totals 14 residues. Looked up from germline, CDR1 is LNHDA and CDR2 is SQIVND (reference sequence). The ends lost 6 bases at V and 0 bases at J; junction bases unmatched: 0. CDR3 sequence: CASRDRGSTDTQYF. CDR3 DNA: TGTGCCAGTAGGGACAGGGGGAGCACAGATACGCAGTATTTT.